Listed here is a single TCR beta chain. This sample is part of a study of cytomegalovirus exposure and HLA in healthy donors. Germline-derived CDR1 and CDR2 are WNHNN and SYGVQD (reference sequence). Losses at the gene ends were 4 bases for V and 0 bases for J; bases not matched to a gene: 25. This CDR3 contains 23 residues. This PCR relied on a set of 60 Vbeta primers and 13 Jbeta primers. TCRdb keeps only in-frame clones here, not all; method: immunoSEQ multiplex PCR. The sample holds approximately 160,000 clones, roughly 84% seen once. What was sequenced was PBMCs. The chain is built from TRBV10-1 and TRBJ2-1; 9 positions match TRBD1. This receptor was obtained from a male donor in good health and CMV-seronegative. The CDR3 reads CASSGPRGSSGQGFGSSYNEQFF. The CDR3, as DNA: TGCGCCAGCAGTGGGCCCAGGGGCTCCTCGGGACAGGGCTTTGGGAGCTCCTACAATGAGCAGTTCTTC.